This TCR beta chain was sequenced in a study of cytomegalovirus exposure and HLA in healthy donors. Primers for the PCR totalled 60 Vbeta and 13 Jbeta. The method was immunoSEQ multiplex PCR; TCRdb's version includes in-frame clones alone and lacks a portion of them. The sample shows fewer than 200,000 clones, roughly 80% of them seen only once. V lost 3 bases and J 5 bases, leaving 19 bases between the germline ends. Germline V gene data show CDR1 as GTSNPN and CDR2 as SVGIG (reference sequence). This CDR3 comprises 15 residues. The chain couples TRBV30 to TRBJ1-2; TRBD1 is a possible D gene (5 bases). The TCR was taken from a woman younger than 45 in good health and CMV-seropositive. What was sequenced was PBMCs. CDR3 sequence: CAWSLGGSTQYGYTF. The CDR3, as DNA: TGTGCCTGGAGCCTGGGGGGGAGTACGCAGTATGGCTACACCTTC.